The clone carrying this TCR beta chain appeared a single time. TCRdb's table, derived via immunoSEQ multiplex PCR, lists solely in-frame clones and lacks some. Of roughly 200,000 clones in the sample, almost 85% are singletons; the top ten hold more than 4.5%. The data are from a study of blood T cell repertoires in COVID-19. V lost 11 bases to trimming and J lost 1 base; unmatched junction nucleotides: 9. The CDR3 has 15 amino acids. Germline CDR1 MGHDK, CDR2 SYGVNS. The V call is TRBV25-1, the J call TRBJ2-2; 8 nucleotides align to TRBD2. Material for sequencing was peripheral blood. The origin of this receptor is a woman between 65 and 79 years old with active or convalescent COVID-19. The DNA for the CDR3 is TGTGCCGCCAGCGGGGGAAAGGGGAACACCGGGGAGCTGTTTTTT. The encoded protein is CAASGGKGNTGELFF.